The next 18 T cell receptor beta chains were all read from a single sample in a study of blood T cell repertoires in COVID-19. Using immunoSEQ multiplex PCR, the repertoire was profiled, and TCRdb retains in-frame clones only, with some absent. In the table there are under 300,000 clones, approximately 82% of which are singletons. Sequenced input: peripheral blood. These receptor sequences come from a man older than 75 with acute or convalescent COVID-19.

The V and J genes are TRBV3-1 (or the pseudogene TRBV3-2) and TRBJ2-3, with unresolved D. From germline, CDR1 is LGHDT and CDR2 YNNKEL (reference sequence). This CDR3 region has 12 residues. The ends were cut back, 4 bases at V and 2 bases at J, with 4 bases in the middle. CDR3 sequence reads: CASSLSTDTQYF. As DNA, the CDR3 is TGTGCCAGCAGCCTCTCCACAGATACGCAGTATTTT.

This rearrangement joins TRBV11-2 to TRBJ2-5; 7 bases line up with TRBD1. The CDR3 spans 15 residues. Looked up from germline, CDR1 is SGHAT and CDR2 is FQNNGV. V shed 0 bases and J 4 bases; nucleotides not matched to a gene: 5. The CDR3 DNA reads TGTGCCAGCAGCTTAGAAGGGGGCAGGGGAGAGACCCAGTACTTC. Translated: CASSLEGGRGETQYF.

This clone occurred a few times. The gene calls are TRBV6-5 and TRBJ2-4, with 8 bases aligning to TRBD1. With V trimmed by 8 bases and J by 1 base, 7 bases remained unmatched. CDR1 and CDR2 from the germline V gene are MNHEY and SVGAGI. The CDR3 spans 15 residues. The CDR3 DNA reads as TGTGCCAGCGGACGACAGGGGCCCGCCAAAAACATTCAGTACTTC. Encoded protein: CASGRQGPAKNIQYF.

The CDR3 region is CASSPGQALKAFF. CDR3 nucleotides: TGTGCCAGCAGCCCAGGACAGGCCCTGAAGGCTTTCTTT. The chain links TRBV3-1 (or the pseudogene TRBV3-2) to TRBJ1-1; 7 bases agree with TRBD1. The germline gives CDR1 LGHDT, CDR2 YNNKEL (reference sequence). The CDR3 has 13 residues. J lost 11 bases, V lost 4 bases, and 10 bases had no gene match.

This chain joins TRBV19 and TRBJ1-3; possible D gene TRBD1, 5 bases. Trimming stripped 8 bases from V and 2 bases from J, with 13 bases between. CDR1 and CDR2 from the germline V gene are LNHDA and SQIVND (reference sequence). This CDR3 contains 14 residues. DNA for the CDR3: TGTGCCAGTTCACCGGGACTACCTGGAAACACCATATATTTT. Translated, it gives CASSPGLPGNTIYF.

The rearrangement joins TRBV7-3 to TRBJ2-2, with TRBD2 matching over 12 bases. Looked up from germline, CDR1 is SGHTA and CDR2 is FQGTGA. The CDR3 is 16 amino acids. Trimming cost V 5 bases and J 5 bases; bases outside gene matches: 6. This chain's CDR3 is CASSKTSGRFTGELFF. CDR3 nucleotide sequence: TGTGCCAGCAGCAAAACTAGCGGGAGGTTTACCGGGGAGCTGTTTTTT.

The genes are TRBV6-5 and TRBJ1-5; no reliable D call. This CDR3 comprises 15 residues. Germline V gene lookup returns CDR1 MNHEY and CDR2 SVGAGI. Trimming took 3 bases from V and 2 from J, leaving 11 bases between them. The CDR3 coding sequence is TGTGCCAGCAGTTATTCGGGGTCCCGCAATCAGCCCCAGCATTTT. Encoded protein: CASSYSGSRNQPQHF.

This rearrangement joins TRBV7-8 to TRBJ1-3, with a possible D match to TRBD1 (5 bases). The CDR3 spans 15 residues. CDR1 is SGHVS and CDR2 is FQNEAQ in the germline V gene. Deletions cut 0 bases from V and 2 bases from J, with 8 bases between. CDR3 region: CASSLAAQAGNTIYF. CDR3 sequence (DNA): TGTGCCAGCAGCTTAGCAGCACAGGCTGGAAACACCATATATTTT.

This chain links TRBV2 with TRBJ2-7; 11 bases match TRBD1. V lost 7 bases and J lost 7; bases outside the gene matches: 9. The CDR3 spans 14 residues. CDR1 is SNHLY, CDR2 FYNNEI, per germline. CDR3 loop: CASTAGQGAVEQYF. CDR3 in DNA: TGTGCCAGCACCGCCGGACAGGGGGCGGTTGAGCAGTACTTC.

This clone was counted a few times. The chain carries TRBV19 and TRBJ1-2, with 10 nucleotides matching TRBD1. The germline V gene has CDR1 LNHDA and CDR2 SQIVND (reference sequence). The V and J ends lost 2 bases and 4 bases, in that order; junction bases with no gene match: 1. There are 14 residues in the CDR3. The CDR3 protein is CASSIRTGGYGYTF. In nucleotides, the CDR3 is TGTGCCAGTAGTATAAGGACAGGGGGCTATGGCTACACCTTC.

This chain uses TRBV5-5 with TRBJ2-3, with D perhaps matching TRBD2 (7 bases). Germline values: CDR1 SGHKS, CDR2 YYEKEE (reference sequence). The CDR3 consists of 14 residues. V lost 4 bases, J lost 5 bases, and 14 bases lay in between. The CDR3 DNA is TGTGCCAGCAGCCGGAGGGGGGGAGGAGATACGCAGTATTTT. As protein: CASSRRGGGDTQYF. The full variable domain, completed using reference TRBV5-5 and TRBJ2-3, is DAGVTQSPTHLIKTRGQQVTLRCSPISGHKSVSWYQQVLGQGPQFIFQYYEKEERGRGNFPDRFSARQFPNYSSELNVNALLLGDSALYLCASSRRGGGDTQYFGPGTRLTVL.

The chain carries TRBV27 and TRBJ2-5; D perhaps matches TRBD1 (5 bases). Per the germline V gene, CDR1 is MNHEY and CDR2 is SMNVEV (reference sequence). This CDR3 has 15 residues. Trimming pared 5 bases from V and 0 bases from J, leaving 13 bases between. The CDR3, as DNA: TGTGCCAGCAGTCCCCTAGGGGCCAACCAAGAGACCCAGTACTTC. It yields the protein CASSPLGANQETQYF.

The chain links TRBV6-5 to TRBJ1-3, with a possible D match to TRBD1 (5 bases). This CDR3 contains 15 residues. The V gene lost 0 bases and the J gene lost 3 bases, with 9 bases spanning the gap. Per germline, CDR1 MNHEY and CDR2 SVGAGI. The CDR3 DNA follows: TGTGCCAGCAGTTACTCGGGGGGGAGTGGAAACACCATATATTTT. Translated: CASSYSGGSGNTIYF.

CDR3 amino acids: CASSYTGLFGEQFF. CDR3 coding DNA: TGTGCCAGCAGTTACACAGGGCTATTTGGTGAGCAGTTCTTC. This chain uses TRBV6-2 or TRBV6-3 with TRBJ2-1; D might be TRBD1 (6 bases). Germline V gene lookup returns CDR1 MNHEY and CDR2 SVGEGT. The V and J ends lost 2 bases and 9 bases respectively, with 14 bases between them. The CDR3 has 14 residues.

The chain joins TRBV4-1 to TRBJ2-1; 13 bases line up with TRBD2. The germline V gene encodes CDR1 MGHRA and CDR2 YSYEKL. This CDR3 has 14 amino acids. The trim removed 9 bases at V and 8 bases at J, leaving 7 bases unmatched. The chain's CDR3 is CASRRTSGRDEQFF. The DNA for the CDR3 is TGCGCCAGTAGGAGGACTAGCGGGAGAGATGAGCAGTTCTTC.

V usage is TRBV18 and J usage is TRBJ2-6, with TRBD1 matching over 9 bases. The CDR3 is 14 residues long. Germline V CDR1 and CDR2: KGHSH, LQKENI. CDR3 nucleotide sequence: TGTGGTTCCGGGACAGGGAACGGGGCCAACGTCCTGACTTTC. This codes for CGSGTGNGANVLTF.

This clone turned up a few times. This chain connects TRBV10-3 to TRBJ2-1; D is unresolved. V lost 2 bases, J lost 5 bases, and 16 bases lay in between. This CDR3 comprises 16 residues. CDR1 is ENHRY, CDR2 SYGVKD, per germline. The DNA of the CDR3 is TGTGCCATCAGTGAGAGTTGGGCAGGCGACCACAATGAGCAGTTCTTC. Protein sequence: CAISESWAGDHNEQFF.

The V and J genes are TRBV15 and TRBJ2-1; 7 bases map to TRBD2. Germline V CDR1 and CDR2: LNHNV, YYDKDF (reference sequence). V lost 8 bases, J lost 3 bases, and 10 bases stayed unmatched. The CDR3 extends over 15 amino acids. In DNA, the CDR3 is TGTGCCACCTCCTCGGGGTTAGCGGGCTACAATGAGCAGTTCTTC. Residues: CATSSGLAGYNEQFF.